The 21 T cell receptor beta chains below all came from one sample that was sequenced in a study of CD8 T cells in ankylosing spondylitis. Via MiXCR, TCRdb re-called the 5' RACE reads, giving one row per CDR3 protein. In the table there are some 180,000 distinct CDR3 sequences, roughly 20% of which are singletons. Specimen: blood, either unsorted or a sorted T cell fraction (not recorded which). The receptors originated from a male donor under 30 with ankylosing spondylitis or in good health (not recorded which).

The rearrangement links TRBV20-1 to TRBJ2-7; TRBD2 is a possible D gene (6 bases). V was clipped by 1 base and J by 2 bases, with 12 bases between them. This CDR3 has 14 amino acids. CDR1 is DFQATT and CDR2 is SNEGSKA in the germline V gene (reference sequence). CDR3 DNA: TGCAGTGCTAGAGGGAGGGACTCTCCCTACGAGCAGTACGTC. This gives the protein CSARGRDSPYEQYV.

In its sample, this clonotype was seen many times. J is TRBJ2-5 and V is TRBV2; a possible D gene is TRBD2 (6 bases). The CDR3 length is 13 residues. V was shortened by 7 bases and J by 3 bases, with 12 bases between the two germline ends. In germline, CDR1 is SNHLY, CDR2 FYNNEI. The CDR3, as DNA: TGTGCCAGCAAAGTAAGGGAGGAAGAGACCCAGTACTTC. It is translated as CASKVREEETQYF. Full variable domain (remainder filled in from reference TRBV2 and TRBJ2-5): EPEVTQTPSHQVTQMGQEVILRCVPISNHLYFYWYRQILGQKVEFLVSFYNNEISEKSEIFDDQFSVERPDGSNFTLKIRSTKLEDSAMYFCASKVREEETQYFGPGTRLLVL.

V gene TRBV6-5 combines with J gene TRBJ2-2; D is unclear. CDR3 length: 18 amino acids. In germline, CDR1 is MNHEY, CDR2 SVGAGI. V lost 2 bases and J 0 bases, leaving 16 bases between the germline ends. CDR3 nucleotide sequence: TGTGCCAGCAGTTACCTCTTTACAGCGCCTTCGAACACCGGGGAGCTGTTTTTT. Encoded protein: CASSYLFTAPSNTGELFF.

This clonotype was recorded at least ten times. CDR3: CAISRDSNEQYF. CDR3 bases: TGTGCCATCAGTAGGGATTCAAACGAGCAGTACTTC. The chain joins TRBV10-3 to TRBJ2-7; D uncertain. V lost 5 bases and J 5 bases, leaving 10 bases between the germline ends. The length of the CDR3 is 12 residues. Germline V CDR1 and CDR2: ENHRY, SYGVKD.

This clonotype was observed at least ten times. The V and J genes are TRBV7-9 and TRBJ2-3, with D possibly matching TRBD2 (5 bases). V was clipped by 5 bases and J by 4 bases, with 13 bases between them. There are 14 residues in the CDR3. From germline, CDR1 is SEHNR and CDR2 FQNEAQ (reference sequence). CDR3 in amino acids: CASSEGLPADTQYF. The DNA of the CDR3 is TGTGCCAGCAGCGAGGGTCTGCCAGCAGATACGCAGTATTTT. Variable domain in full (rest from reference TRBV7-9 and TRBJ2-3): DTGVSQNPRHKITKRGQNVTFRCDPISEHNRLYWYRQTLGQGPEFLTYFQNEAQLEKSRLLSDRFSAERPKGSFSTLEIQRTEQGDSAMYLCASSEGLPADTQYFGPGTRLTVL.

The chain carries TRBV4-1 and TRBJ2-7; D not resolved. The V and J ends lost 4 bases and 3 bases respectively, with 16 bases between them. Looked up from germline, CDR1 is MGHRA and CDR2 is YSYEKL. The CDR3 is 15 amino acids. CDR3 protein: CASSLVPDRRYEQYF. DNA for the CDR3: TGCGCCAGCAGCCTTGTTCCGGACCGTCGCTACGAGCAGTACTTC.

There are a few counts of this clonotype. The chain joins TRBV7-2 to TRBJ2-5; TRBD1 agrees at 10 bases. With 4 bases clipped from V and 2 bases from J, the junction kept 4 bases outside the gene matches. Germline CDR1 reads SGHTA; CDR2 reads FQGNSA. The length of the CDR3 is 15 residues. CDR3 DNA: TGTGCCAGCAGCTGGGGACAGGGGAGTCAAGAGACCCAGTACTTC. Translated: CASSWGQGSQETQYF.

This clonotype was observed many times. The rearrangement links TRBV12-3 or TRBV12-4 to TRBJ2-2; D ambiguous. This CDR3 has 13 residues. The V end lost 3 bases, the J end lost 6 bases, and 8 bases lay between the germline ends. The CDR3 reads CASSLNVAGELFF. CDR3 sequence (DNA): TGTGCCAGCAGTTTGAATGTGGCCGGGGAGCTGTTTTTT.

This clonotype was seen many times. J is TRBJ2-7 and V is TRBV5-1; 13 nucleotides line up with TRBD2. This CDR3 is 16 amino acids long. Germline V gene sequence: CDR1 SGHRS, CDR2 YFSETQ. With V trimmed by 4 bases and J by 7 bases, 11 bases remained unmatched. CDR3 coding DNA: TGCGCCAGCAGCCCGGGACTAGCGGGACCTATGGGTGAGCAGTACTTC. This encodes CASSPGLAGPMGEQYF.

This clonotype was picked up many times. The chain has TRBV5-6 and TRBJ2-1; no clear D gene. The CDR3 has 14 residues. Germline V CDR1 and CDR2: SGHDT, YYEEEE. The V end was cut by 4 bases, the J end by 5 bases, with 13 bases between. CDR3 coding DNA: TGTGCCAGCAGCCTACGTGTGAGGAACAATGAGCAGTTCTTC. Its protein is CASSLRVRNNEQFF.

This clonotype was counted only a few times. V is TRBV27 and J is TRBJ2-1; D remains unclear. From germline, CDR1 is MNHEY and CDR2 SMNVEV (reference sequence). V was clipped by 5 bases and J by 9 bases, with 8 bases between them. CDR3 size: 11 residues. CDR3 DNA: TGTGCCAGCAGTCACGGTAGTGAGCAGTTCTTC. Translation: CASSHGSEQFF.

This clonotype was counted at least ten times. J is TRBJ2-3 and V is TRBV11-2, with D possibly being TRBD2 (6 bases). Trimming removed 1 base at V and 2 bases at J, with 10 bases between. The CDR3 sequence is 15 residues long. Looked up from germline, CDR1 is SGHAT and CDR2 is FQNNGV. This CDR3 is CASSLVADATDTQYF. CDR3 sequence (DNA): TGTGCCAGCAGCTTAGTAGCGGATGCCACAGATACGCAGTATTTT.

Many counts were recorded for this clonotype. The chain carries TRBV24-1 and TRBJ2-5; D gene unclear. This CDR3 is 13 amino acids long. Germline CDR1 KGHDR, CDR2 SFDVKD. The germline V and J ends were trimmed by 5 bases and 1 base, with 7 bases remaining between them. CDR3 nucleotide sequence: TGTGCCACCAGTGGGGCAATCCAAGAGACCCAGTACTTC. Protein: CATSGAIQETQYF.

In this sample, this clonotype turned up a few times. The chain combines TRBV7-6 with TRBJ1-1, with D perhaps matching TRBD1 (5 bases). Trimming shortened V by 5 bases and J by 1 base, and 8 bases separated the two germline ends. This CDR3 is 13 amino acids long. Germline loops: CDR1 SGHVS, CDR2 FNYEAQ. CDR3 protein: CASSTQGNTEAFF. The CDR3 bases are TGTGCCAGCAGCACGCAGGGGAACACTGAAGCTTTCTTT.

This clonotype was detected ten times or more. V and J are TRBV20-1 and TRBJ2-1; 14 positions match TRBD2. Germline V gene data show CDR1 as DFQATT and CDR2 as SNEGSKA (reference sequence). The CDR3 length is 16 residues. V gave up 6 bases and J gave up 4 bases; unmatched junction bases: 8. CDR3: CSAQGLAGERYNEQFF. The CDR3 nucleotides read TGCAGTGCCCAGGGACTAGCGGGAGAACGATACAATGAGCAGTTCTTC.

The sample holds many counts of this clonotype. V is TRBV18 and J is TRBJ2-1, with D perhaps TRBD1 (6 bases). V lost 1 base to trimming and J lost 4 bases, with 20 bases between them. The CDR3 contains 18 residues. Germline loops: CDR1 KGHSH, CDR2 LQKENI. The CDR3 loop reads CASSPRAGAGVLYNEQFF. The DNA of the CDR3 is TGTGCCAGCTCACCACGGGCAGGGGCCGGGGTATTGTACAATGAGCAGTTCTTC.

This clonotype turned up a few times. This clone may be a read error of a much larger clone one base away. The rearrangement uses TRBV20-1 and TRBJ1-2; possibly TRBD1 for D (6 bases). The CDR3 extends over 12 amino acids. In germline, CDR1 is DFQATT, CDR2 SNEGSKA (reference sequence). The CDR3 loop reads CSAEQGNLGYPF. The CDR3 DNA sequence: TGCAGTGCTGAACAGGGAAATCTAGGCTACCCCTTC.

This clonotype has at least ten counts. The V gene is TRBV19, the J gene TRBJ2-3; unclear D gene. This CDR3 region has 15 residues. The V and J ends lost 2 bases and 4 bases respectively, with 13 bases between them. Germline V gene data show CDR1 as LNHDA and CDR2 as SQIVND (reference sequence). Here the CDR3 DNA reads TGTGCCAGTAGTATAATAGGGCCGGGCGCAGATACGCAGTATTTT. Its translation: CASSIIGPGADTQYF.

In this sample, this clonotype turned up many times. The CDR3 DNA follows: TGTGCCAGCACCTCGCAGGGTCCAAATGGGGTCGAGCAGTTCTTC. It specifies CASTSQGPNGVEQFF. J is TRBJ2-1 and V is TRBV12-3 or TRBV12-4; maybe TRBD1 (5 bases). Trimming took off 7 bases at V and 10 bases at J, with 23 bases between the two ends. The CDR3 covers 15 residues.

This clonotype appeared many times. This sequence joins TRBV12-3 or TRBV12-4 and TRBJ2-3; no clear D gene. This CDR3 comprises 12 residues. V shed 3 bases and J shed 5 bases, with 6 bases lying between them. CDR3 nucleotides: TGTGCCAGCAGTTTTTGGCAAGATACGCAGTATTTT. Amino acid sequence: CASSFWQDTQYF.

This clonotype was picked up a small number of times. CDR3 DNA: TGTGCCAGCAGTCAACAGGGCGGCAATCAGCCCCAGCATTTT. It translates to CASSQQGGNQPQHF. The chain employs TRBV6-5 and TRBJ1-5, with a weak D call TRBD1 (6 bases). Germline V gives CDR1 MNHEY, CDR2 SVGAGI. The CDR3 runs 14 residues. V was pared by 5 bases and J by 2 bases, with 10 bases between.